These 6 T cell receptor beta chains were sequenced from one sample in a study of identical twins. TCRdb processed the 5' RACE reads anew with MiXCR; each CDR3 protein has one entry. The sample carries approximately 260,000 distinct CDR3 sequences, 11% to 15% recorded once. Material: memory (CD45RO+) T cells sorted from blood. All receptors derive from a young woman in good health.

This clonotype was detected a few times. The chain links TRBV2 to TRBJ2-7; perhaps TRBD2 as D (6 bases). The CDR3 is made up of 14 amino acids. The V gene's germline CDR1 is SNHLY and CDR2 FYNNEI. V lost 2 bases and J lost 3, with 11 bases in between. The CDR3 coding sequence is TGTGCCAGCAGTGAAATGGGGGGAGTCTACGAGCAGTACTTC. Translation: CASSEMGGVYEQYF.

The chain recombines TRBV20-1 with TRBJ1-6; possibly TRBD1 for D (6 bases). The CDR3 is 15 amino acids. V shed 2 bases and J shed 7 bases, with 15 bases lying between them. Germline V CDR1 and CDR2: DFQATT, SNEGSKA (reference sequence). CDR3 DNA sequence: TGCAGTGCTAGAACAGAGACAGGAACCAATTCACCCCTCCACTTT. Translation: CSARTETGTNSPLHF.

The rearrangement links TRBV20-1 to TRBJ2-1; D possibly corresponds to TRBD2 (6 bases). The V gene lost 2 bases and the J gene lost 3 bases, with 14 bases spanning the gap. This CDR3 comprises 15 residues. CDR1 is DFQATT, CDR2 SNEGSKA, per germline (reference sequence). The DNA of the CDR3 is TGCAGTGCTAGACCCGCGGGACGCTTCTACAATGAGCAGTTCTTC. It yields the protein CSARPAGRFYNEQFF.

This clonotype has a count of ten or more. The chain recombines TRBV6-4 with TRBJ2-3; D remains unclear. Looked up from germline, CDR1 is MRHNA and CDR2 is SNTAGT. Trimming took 2 bases from V and 1 from J, leaving 4 bases between them. This CDR3 has 13 amino acids. This CDR3 reads CASSDRGTDTQYF. The CDR3 DNA sequence: TGTGCCAGCAGTGACAGGGGCACAGATACGCAGTATTTT.

This chain uses TRBV5-1 with TRBJ1-1; TRBD1 matches 7 bases. CDR1 is SGHRS, CDR2 YFSETQ, per germline. CDR3 length: 16 residues. V was clipped by 2 bases and J by 1 base; unmatched bases: 8. Here the CDR3 reads CASSFATGNGNTEAFF. CDR3 nucleotides: TGCGCCAGCAGCTTCGCGACAGGGAACGGGAACACTGAAGCTTTCTTT.

Ten or more counts support this clonotype. The rearrangement links TRBV29-1 to TRBJ2-3; 7 positions agree with TRBD2. This CDR3 is 13 amino acids long. Germline assignment: CDR1 SQVTM and CDR2 ANQGSEA. V shed 6 bases, J shed 4 bases, and the junction held 7 bases outside the gene matches. CDR3 DNA sequence: TGCAGCGTCGGGACTACCTCTCCAGATACGCAGTATTTT. Its protein product is CSVGTTSPDTQYF.